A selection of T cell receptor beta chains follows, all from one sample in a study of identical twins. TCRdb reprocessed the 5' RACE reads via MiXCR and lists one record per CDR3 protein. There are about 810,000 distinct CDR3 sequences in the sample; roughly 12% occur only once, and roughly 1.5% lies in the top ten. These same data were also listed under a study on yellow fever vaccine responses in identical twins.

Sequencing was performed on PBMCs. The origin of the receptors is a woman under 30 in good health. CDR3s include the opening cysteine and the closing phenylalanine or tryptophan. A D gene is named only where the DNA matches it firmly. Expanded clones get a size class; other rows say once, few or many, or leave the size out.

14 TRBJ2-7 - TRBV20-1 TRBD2 TGCAGTGCTAGGGTGGCCGGGACTAGCGACGAGCAGTACTTC CSARVAGTSDEQYF
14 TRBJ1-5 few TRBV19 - TGTGCCAGTAGAAGAGACAGCCTCTATCAGCCCCAGCATTTT CASRRDSLYQPQHF
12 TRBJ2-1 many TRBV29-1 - TGCAGCGTTGAAAAACTTCGATCAGAGCAGTTCTTC CSVEKLRSEQFF
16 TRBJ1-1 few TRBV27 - TGTGCCAGCAGTCCCCTTCGAGACAGGAGGAACACTGAAGCTTTCTTT CASSPLRDRRNTEAFF
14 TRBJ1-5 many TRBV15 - TGTGCCACCAGCAGAGCAACGGCCAATCAGCCCCAGCATTTT CATSRATANQPQHF
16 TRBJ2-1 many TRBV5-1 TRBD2 TGCGCCAGCAGCTTGAGAACTAGCGGCGGTTACAATGAGCAGTTCTTC CASSLRTSGGYNEQFF
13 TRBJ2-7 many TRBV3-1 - TGTGCCAGCAGCCAAGATCCCGATATCGAGCAGTACTTC CASSQDPDIEQYF
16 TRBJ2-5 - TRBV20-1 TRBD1 TGCAGTGCAACCGACAGGGATGTTACCAGTCGGGAGACCCAGTACTTC CSATDRDVTSRETQYF
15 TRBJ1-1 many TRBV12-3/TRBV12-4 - TGTGCCAGCACCGGCCGGGGAGGCATGAACACTGAAGCTTTCTTT CASTGRGGMNTEAFF
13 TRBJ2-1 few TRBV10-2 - TGCGCCAGCATAGAACAGGGTCGCGATGAGCAGTTCTTC CASIEQGRDEQFF
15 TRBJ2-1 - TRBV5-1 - TGCGCCAGCAGCTTGGTGTCAGGGGACTACAATGAGCAGTTCTTC CASSLVSGDYNEQFF